This TCR beta chain appears in the sequencing data of a study of T cell repertoires in cytomegalovirus infection. For the study at large: The public TCR beta signatures pointed to both CMV infection and matching HLA type.

Points from the study as a whole: Cumulated frequencies of public TCR beta families served to identify carriers of CMV plus the relevant HLA. The study found HLA-C-restricted CMV-specific TCR beta clonotypes dominating the ex vivo response.

Germline V gene data show CDR1 as MNHEY and CDR2 as SVGEGT. Unmatched junction bases numbered 5, after V lost 1 base and J lost 0 bases. The CDR3 has 18 amino acids. In this sample, this clonotype turned up many times. Its cognate antigen is unknown. From the reads, TCRdb called clonotypes with MiXCR, one entry per CDR3 protein. The table lists more than 400,000 distinct CDR3 sequences, roughly 29% of them singletons. V usage is TRBV6-2 or TRBV6-3 and J usage is TRBJ2-2; TRBD2 agrees at 10 bases. Sequences were obtained from PBMCs. This sequence originates from a human donor in good health (CMV status not recorded). Some clones in this sample may be carry-over from other donors' samples. This CDR3 reads CASSYLGTSAANTGELFF. In DNA form, the CDR3 reads TGTGCCAGCAGTTACTTGGGGACTAGCGCCGCGAACACCGGGGAGCTGTTTTTT.